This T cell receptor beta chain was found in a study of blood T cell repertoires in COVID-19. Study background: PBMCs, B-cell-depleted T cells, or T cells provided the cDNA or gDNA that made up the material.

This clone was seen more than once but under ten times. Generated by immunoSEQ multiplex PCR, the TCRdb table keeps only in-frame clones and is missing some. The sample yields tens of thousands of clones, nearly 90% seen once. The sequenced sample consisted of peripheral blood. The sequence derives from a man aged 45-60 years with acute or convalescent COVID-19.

The CDR3 DNA sequence: TGTGCCAGCAGACAGGACCACCTCTATGGCTACACCTTC. Its translation is CASRQDHLYGYTF. J is TRBJ1-2 and V is TRBV6-6, with D possibly being TRBD1 (5 bases). The CDR3 contains 13 residues. V dropped 6 bases and J dropped 4 bases, with 12 bases sitting between them. CDR1 MNHNY and CDR2 SVGAGI come from the germline V gene (reference sequence).